Below are 8 T cell receptor beta chains sequenced from a single sample in a study of blood T cell dynamics during melanoma immunotherapy. Described time point: pre-treatment baseline. TCRdb's table, derived via immunoSEQ multiplex PCR, lists solely in-frame clones and lacks some. In the table there are more than 10,000 clones, about 83% of which are singletons. This sample comprised blood, obtained from a patient treated with checkpoint blockade. The receptor source for this set is a human donor with melanoma.

This clone occurred once. The chain links TRBV5-5 to TRBJ1-6, with D unclear. In germline, CDR1 is SGHKS, CDR2 YYEKEE (reference sequence). The length of the CDR3 is 15 residues. V was shortened by 0 bases and J by 10 bases, with 14 bases between the two germline ends. The CDR3 protein is CASSLAIGVGSPLHF. In DNA form, the CDR3 reads TGTGCCAGCAGCTTGGCCATTGGGGTAGGGTCACCCCTCCACTTT.

This sequence joins TRBV28 and TRBJ2-1; TRBD1 agrees at 9 bases. Germline CDR1 reads MDHEN; CDR2 reads SYDVKM. This CDR3 comprises 15 residues. J was trimmed by 7 bases and V by 4 bases; bases with no gene match: 8. CDR3 DNA sequence: TGTGCCAGCAGTTCCTACACTGGGACAGGGAATGAGCAGTTCTTC. Residues: CASSSYTGTGNEQFF.

The rearrangement joins TRBV7-2 to TRBJ1-5; no firm D call. Between the trimmed V and J ends, which lost 5 bases and 2 bases, there was a span of 22 bases. This CDR3 is 18 amino acids long. Germline V lookup: CDR1 SGHTA, CDR2 FQGNSA. The CDR3 is CASSPGWAGEKGNQPQHF. Here the CDR3 DNA reads TGTGCCAGCAGCCCAGGTTGGGCAGGTGAAAAGGGCAATCAGCCCCAGCATTTT.

The chain couples TRBV5-6 to TRBJ1-1; no definite D call. V was trimmed by 2 bases and J by 4 bases, leaving 24 bases between them. The CDR3 loop spans 18 amino acids. Germline CDR1 and CDR2: SGHDT and YYEEEE. The CDR3 here is CASSFPPGGRESITEAFF. The CDR3 bases are TGTGCCAGCAGCTTTCCCCCCGGCGGGAGAGAGAGTATCACTGAAGCTTTCTTT.

Remarks on this clone: Sequence at one end of the junction differs from germline and may be a read error. The V call is TRBV29-1, the J call TRBJ1-5; D gene uncertain. The CDR3 has 14 amino acids. Germline V lookup: CDR1 SQVTM, CDR2 ANQGSEA. The CDR3 bases are TGCAGCGTTGAAAACGGGAAGAGGCAATCAGCCCCAGCATTT. It translates to CSVENGKRQSAPAF. The variable domain in full, completed from reference TRBV29-1 and TRBJ1-5, reads SAVISQKPSRDICQRGTSLTIQCQVDSQVTMMFWYRQQPGQSLTLIATANQGSEATYESGFVIDKFPISRPNLTFSTLTVSNMSPEDSSIYLCSVENGKRQSAPAFGDGTRLSIL.

This clone was counted only a few times. The chain combines TRBV14 with TRBJ1-2, with D perhaps matching TRBD1 (5 bases). CDR1 and CDR2 (germline): SGHDN, FVKESK. Deletions cut 1 base from V and 7 bases from J, with 10 bases between. CDR3 length: 13 amino acids. CDR3 nucleotides: TGTGCCAGCAGCCAAGTCAGGGAACGTGGCTACACCTTC. Its translation: CASSQVRERGYTF.

The chain links TRBV11-3 to TRBJ2-7, with D possibly TRBD2 on 5 matching bases. The germline CDR1 and CDR2 sequences are SGHNT and YENEEA. Trimming left V 5 bases short and J 7 bases short, with 9 bases between. CDR3 length equals 11 residues. DNA for the CDR3: TGTGCCAGCAGCCAGGAGCGGGAGCAGTACTTC. Translating it yields CASSQEREQYF. The variable domain in full, completed from reference TRBV11-3 and TRBJ2-7, reads EAGVVQSPRYKIIEKKQPVAFWCNPISGHNTLYWYLQNLGQGPELLIRYENEEAVDDSQLPKDRFSAERLKGVDSTLKIQPAELGDSAVYLCASSQEREQYFGPGTRLTVT.

The V call is TRBV7-2, the J call TRBJ1-1; D possibly corresponds to TRBD1 (5 bases). The CDR3 spans 13 residues. V gave up 5 bases and J gave up 1 base, with 8 bases separating them. CDR1 is SGHTA and CDR2 is FQGNSA in the germline V gene. Here the CDR3 reads CASSQDRNTEAFF. CDR3 nucleotide sequence: TGTGCCAGCAGCCAAGACAGGAACACTGAAGCTTTCTTT.